This T cell receptor (beta chain) emerged from a study of OX40 agonist ivuxolimab in advanced cancers. At the level of the study: Having had anti-PD-1, anti-PD-L1 or anti-CTLA-4 therapy before was allowed, and approximately 40% had some.

Points from the study as a whole: Some nonresponders additionally presented with little normalized T-cell clonal expansion. CD4+ and CD8+ blood T cells expanded clonally by week 6 at 0.1 to 3.0 mg/kg.

Patients who had autoimmune disease history or got systemic immunosuppression were left out. Regarding this clone: Antigen specificity is unknown.

V shed 0 bases and J shed 5 bases, with 11 bases lying between them. The V gene's germline CDR1 is KGHSH and CDR2 LQKENI. The CDR3 runs 15 residues. Sequenced by immunoSEQ multiplex PCR; TCRdb stores in-frame clones only, minus some. The table has roughly 13,000 clones, just under 90% seen once; the top ten hold over 5.5%. Specimen: CD4+ or CD8+ T cells sorted from blood, collected in a trial of the OX40 agonist ivuxolimab. This TCR was recovered from an adult with an advanced solid tumor such as melanoma, head and neck, liver or kidney cancer. The chain has TRBV18 and TRBJ1-5; D is possibly TRBD1 (6 bases). CDR3 amino acids: CASSPPGGADQPQHF. CDR3 bases: TGTGCCAGCTCACCACCGGGGGGGGCTGATCAGCCCCAGCATTTT.